Following are 9 T cell receptor beta chains from one sample sequenced in a study of identical twins. TCRdb reprocessed the 5' RACE reads with MiXCR, giving one entry per CDR3 protein. The sample holds about 490,000 distinct CDR3 sequences, roughly 15% seen once. These data also formed part of another study, on yellow fever vaccine responses in identical twins.

The sequenced sample was CD4+ T cells sorted from blood. Receptors originate from a woman aged 18-29 years in good health.

At least ten counts were recorded for this clonotype. V and J are TRBV5-1 and TRBJ1-5, with a weak D call TRBD1 (5 bases). Between the trimmed V and J ends, which lost 2 bases and 2 bases, there was a span of 14 bases. Per germline, CDR1 SGHRS and CDR2 YFSETQ. This CDR3 spans 16 amino acids. CDR3 residues: CASSLSGTGGNQPQHF. The CDR3 bases are TGCGCCAGCAGCTTATCCGGGACCGGGGGCAATCAGCCCCAGCATTTT.

The chain links TRBV28 to TRBJ2-2, with 8 bases identical to TRBD1. Trimming removed 5 bases from V and 7 bases from J; junction bases left unmatched: 12. This CDR3 has 16 residues. In germline, CDR1 is MDHEN, CDR2 SYDVKM. This CDR3 is CASSPGGALQGGELFF. The CDR3 DNA sequence: TGTGCCAGCAGTCCAGGGGGCGCGTTGCAGGGCGGGGAGCTGTTTTTT. Drawing the rest from reference TRBV28 and TRBJ2-2, the complete variable domain is DVKVTQSSRYLVKRTGEKVFLECVQDMDHENMFWYRQDPGLGLRLIYFSYDVKMKEKGDIPEGYSVSREKKERFSLILESASTNQTSMYLCASSPGGALQGGELFFGEGSRLTVL.

The chain links TRBV15 to TRBJ1-2, with D maybe TRBD1 (6 bases). Trimming took off 5 bases at V and 5 bases at J, with 15 bases between the two ends. The length of the CDR3 is 14 residues. The germline CDR1 and CDR2 sequences are LNHNV and YYDKDF (reference sequence). In DNA form, the CDR3 reads TGTGCCACCAGCCCCATGGGGGGGCTTTATGGCTACACCTTC. This sequence encodes CATSPMGGLYGYTF.

This clonotype has a handful of counts. V usage is TRBV28 and J usage is TRBJ1-2; TRBD1 matches at 7 bases. The CDR3 is 17 residues long. Germline values: CDR1 MDHEN, CDR2 SYDVKM. With 5 bases clipped from V and 4 bases from J, the junction kept 16 bases outside the gene matches. DNA of the CDR3: TGTGCCAGCAGTCAGGGGGGGTCAGCAGGGGCCCTCTATGGCTACACCTTC. Residues: CASSQGGSAGALYGYTF.

The chain has TRBV7-9 and TRBJ2-3; D is uncertain. In germline, CDR1 is SEHNR, CDR2 FQNEAQ (reference sequence). This CDR3 contains 14 residues. With 1 base removed from V and 3 bases from J, the gap between germline ends came to 8 bases. CDR3 region: CASSLGSWTDTQYF. As DNA, the CDR3 is TGTGCCAGCAGCTTAGGCTCATGGACAGATACGCAGTATTTT.

This clonotype was seen only a few times. The chain recombines TRBV20-1 with TRBJ2-7, with TRBD2 identical over 9 bases. The J segment lost 1 base and the V segment lost 4 bases, leaving 5 bases of the junction unmatched. Germline-derived CDR1 and CDR2 are DFQATT and SNEGSKA (reference sequence). CDR3 length: 14 residues. This CDR3 reads CSATGTSSSYEQYF. The CDR3 coding sequence is TGCAGTGCTACCGGGACTAGCAGTTCCTACGAGCAGTACTTC.

This clonotype was recorded many times. The chain is built from TRBV27 and TRBJ1-1; D call uncertain. The length of the CDR3 is 15 residues. Trimming took off 2 bases at V and 0 bases at J, with 10 bases between the two ends. CDR1 is MNHEY and CDR2 is SMNVEV in the germline V gene (reference sequence). For the CDR3, the DNA is TGTGCCAGCAGTTTACGGACCGGGATGAACACTGAAGCTTTCTTT. This translates into CASSLRTGMNTEAFF.

V usage is TRBV7-9 and J usage is TRBJ2-7; 9 bases are a match to TRBD1. The germline CDR1 and CDR2 sequences are SEHNR and FQNEAQ (reference sequence). V was clipped by 5 bases and J by 5 bases; unmatched bases: 7. This CDR3 is 14 amino acids long. DNA for the CDR3: TGTGCCAGCAGCCCAGGGACAGGGAGTAACGAGCAGTACGTC. Amino acids: CASSPGTGSNEQYV.

The chain is built from TRBV24-1 and TRBJ2-7; 7 nucleotides line up with TRBD1. Germline V CDR1 and CDR2: KGHDR, SFDVKD. J was trimmed by 0 bases and V by 9 bases; bases with no gene match: 4. CDR3 length equals 13 residues. CDR3 DNA sequence: TGTGCCACCGCGCAGGGGGACTCCTACGAGCAGTACTTC. Its protein is CATAQGDSYEQYF.